One sample yielded the 23 T cell receptor beta chains listed below, sequenced in a study of blood T cell repertoires in COVID-19. The assay was immunoSEQ multiplex PCR, and TCRdb's table has in-frame clones only and misses some. This sample has over 95,000 clones, with around four fifths found just once. The sequenced sample consisted of peripheral blood. These receptors were collected from a woman aged 40 to 50 with acute or convalescent COVID-19.

The V gene is TRBV18, the J gene TRBJ1-5; 9 nucleotides agree with TRBD1. In germline, CDR1 is KGHSH, CDR2 LQKENI. The CDR3 extends over 16 amino acids. Trimming cost V 2 bases and J 4 bases; bases outside gene matches: 6. Here the CDR3 reads CASSPGDRAINQPQHF. CDR3 bases: TGTGCCAGCTCACCAGGGGACAGGGCAATTAATCAGCCCCAGCATTTT.

The chain carries TRBV19 and TRBJ1-2; perhaps TRBD1 as D (6 bases). The CDR3 has 16 amino acids. V lost 4 bases and J 4 bases, leaving 19 bases between the germline ends. Germline assignment: CDR1 LNHDA and CDR2 SQIVND (reference sequence). In DNA, the CDR3 is TGTGCCAGTAGTACCCAGGGGCAGGGTGAGAGCTATGGCTACACCTTC. Residues: CASSTQGQGESYGYTF.

V gene TRBV5-3 combines with J gene TRBJ1-1; 8 bases are a match to TRBD1. TRBV5-3 is labeled an ORF, and its function is uncertain. The ends lost 3 bases at V and 1 base at J; junction bases unmatched: 8. There are 16 residues in the CDR3. As DNA, the CDR3 is TGTGCCAGAAGCTCCGAGCGGGACAGGCAGAACACTGAAGCTTTCTTT. It is translated as CARSSERDRQNTEAFF.

The rearrangement uses TRBV19 and TRBJ2-3; D is ambiguous. The V gene's germline CDR1 is LNHDA and CDR2 SQIVND (reference sequence). The CDR3 runs to 14 residues. The V gene lost 7 bases and the J gene lost 0 bases, with 11 bases spanning the gap. CDR3 nucleotide sequence: TGTGCCAGTATGTCCGGAGACAGCACAGATACGCAGTATTTT. Its translation: CASMSGDSTDTQYF.

The CDR3 DNA reads as TGTGCCAGCAGCTTGGGGGACAGTAATAATTCACCCCTCCACTTT. This codes for CASSLGDSNNSPLHF. This chain links TRBV7-6 with TRBJ1-6, with TRBD1 matching over 7 bases. The V segment lost 3 bases and the J segment 5 bases; nucleotides outside the gene matches: 4. The CDR3 has 15 residues. Germline values: CDR1 SGHVS, CDR2 FNYEAQ.

This clone was counted only a few times. The chain has TRBV27 and TRBJ1-1, with TRBD1 matching 8 bases. After removal of 2 bases from V and 0 bases from J, the junction contained 2 bases not matched to a gene. This CDR3 contains 15 residues. CDR1 is MNHEY and CDR2 is SMNVEV in the germline V gene (reference sequence). The CDR3 region is CASSLQGALNTEAFF. The CDR3 bases are TGTGCCAGCAGTTTACAGGGGGCCTTGAACACTGAAGCTTTCTTT.

V is TRBV2 and J is TRBJ1-1, with 8 bases fitting TRBD1. The germline CDR1 and CDR2 sequences are SNHLY and FYNNEI. The CDR3 is 14 amino acids. Trimming removed 9 bases from V and 5 bases from J; junction bases left unmatched: 11. CDR3 in DNA: TGTGCCAGAAGCGCAGGGGGCAGGTTTACTGAAGCTTTCTTT. It is translated as CARSAGGRFTEAFF.

This chain uses TRBV12-5 with TRBJ1-6; no clear D. CDR3 length: 14 residues. V was trimmed by 2 bases and J by 5 bases, leaving 7 bases between them. Germline V gene lookup returns CDR1 LGHNT and CDR2 FRNRAP. This CDR3 is CASGLSGDNSPLHF. The CDR3 DNA is TGTGCTAGTGGTTTGTCCGGTGATAATTCACCCCTCCACTTT.

In DNA, the CDR3 is TGTGCCAGCACGAACCCACAGGGAACCGGAAACACCATATATTTT. This gives the protein CASTNPQGTGNTIYF. The V and J genes are TRBV7-9 and TRBJ1-3; the D gene is possibly TRBD1 (6 bases). Germline V gives CDR1 SEHNR, CDR2 FQNEAQ (reference sequence). The V and J ends lost 7 bases and 4 bases respectively, with 17 bases between them. The CDR3 runs 15 residues.

The V call is TRBV19, the J call TRBJ1-5; the match to TRBD1 covers 8 bases. The CDR3 is 16 amino acids. Losses at the gene ends were 4 bases for V and 8 bases for J; bases not matched to a gene: 13. CDR1 is LNHDA and CDR2 is SQIVND in the germline V gene (reference sequence). As DNA, the CDR3 is TGTGCCAGTAGTAATTCTGCAGGGGGCGGAATCGAGCCCCAGCATTTT. Its translation: CASSNSAGGGIEPQHF.

DNA of the CDR3: TGTGCCACCAGCCCCAGCCGGCGGAGGTCTGGAAACACCATATATTTT. It specifies CATSPSRRRSGNTIYF. The V gene is TRBV15, the J gene TRBJ1-3, with D hard to call. The V gene lost 5 bases and the J gene lost 1 base, with 15 bases spanning the gap. The CDR3 has 16 residues. Germline loops: CDR1 LNHNV, CDR2 YYDKDF (reference sequence).

The gene calls are TRBV6-1 and TRBJ2-7; no clear D gene. Germline V CDR1 and CDR2: MNHNS, SASEGT. The length of the CDR3 is 14 residues. Between the trimmed V and J ends, which lost 2 bases and 2 bases, there was a span of 10 bases. The CDR3 here is CASSERYSTYEQYF. DNA for the CDR3: TGTGCCAGCAGTGAAAGGTACAGCACCTACGAGCAGTACTTC.

This sequence joins TRBV6-2 or TRBV6-3 and TRBJ1-2, with TRBD1 identical over 10 bases. Germline lookup yields CDR1 MNHEY and CDR2 SVGEGT. The junction had 11 bases not matched to a gene; V was cut back by 6 bases and J by 7 bases. The CDR3 is made up of 15 amino acids. CDR3 DNA: TGTGCCAGCAGCCCACTGACAGGGGGCGTGAGTGGCTACACCTTC. This encodes CASSPLTGGVSGYTF.

The CDR3 loop is CASSRRSGTRNEKLFF. CDR3 coding DNA: TGCGCCAGCAGCCGTAGATCCGGGACAAGAAATGAAAAACTGTTTTTT. This chain uses TRBV4-3 with TRBJ1-4, with D perhaps matching TRBD1 (6 bases). Per germline, CDR1 LGHNA and CDR2 YSLEER. This CDR3 region has 16 residues. Trimming left V 4 bases short and J 5 bases short, with 17 bases between.

This sequence joins TRBV12-3 or TRBV12-4 and TRBJ1-3; no reliable D call. The CDR3 sequence is 12 residues long. V shed 2 bases and J shed 8 bases, with 7 bases lying between them. This chain's CDR3 is CASSLRRDTIYF. The CDR3, as DNA: TGTGCCAGCAGTTTAAGGCGGGACACCATATATTTT.

This chain connects TRBV18 to TRBJ2-5; 12 nucleotides agree with TRBD2. Per germline, CDR1 KGHSH and CDR2 LQKENI. The CDR3 consists of 15 residues. J lost 5 bases, V lost 3 bases, and 4 bases had no gene match. The DNA for the CDR3 is TGTGCCAGCTCACCTCCTAGCGGGGGGGGTGAGACCCAGTACTTC. Translated: CASSPPSGGGETQYF. Complete variable domain (other parts from reference TRBV18 and TRBJ2-5): NAGVMQNPRHLVRRRGQEARLRCSPMKGHSHVYWYRQLPEEGLKFMVYLQKENIIDESGMPKERFSAEFPKEGPSILRIQQVVRGDSAAYFCASSPPSGGGETQYFGPGTRLLVL.

The J gene is TRBJ2-1, the V gene TRBV7-6, with D uncertain. CDR3 length equals 12 residues. Germline CDR1 is SGHVS and CDR2 is FNYEAQ. Trimming removed 1 base from V and 5 bases from J, with 3 bases in between. CDR3 amino acids: CASSLGHNEQFF. In nucleotides, the CDR3 is TGTGCCAGCAGCTTAGGGCACAATGAGCAGTTCTTC.

This clone was recorded at least ten times. The chain is built from TRBV2 and TRBJ2-2; weak D call: TRBD1 (5 bases). Trimming cost V 5 bases and J 4 bases, with 8 bases left between them. This CDR3 has 13 residues. CDR1 is SNHLY, CDR2 FYNNEI, per germline. The CDR3 spells CASSPQGTGELFF. CDR3 nucleotides: TGTGCCAGCAGTCCCCAGGGCACCGGGGAGCTGTTTTTT.

V and J are TRBV9 and TRBJ2-7; tentatively, D is TRBD1 (6 bases). This CDR3 is 16 amino acids long. The germline CDR1 and CDR2 sequences are SGDLS and YYNGEE. V shed 0 bases and J shed 5 bases, with 18 bases lying between them. The CDR3 region has the DNA TGTGCCAGCAGCGTAGGAGGGACAAACCCCGTTGACGAGCAGTACTTC. Protein sequence: CASSVGGTNPVDEQYF. The full variable domain, rest sourced from reference TRBV9 and TRBJ2-7, is DSGVTQTPKHLITATGQRVTLRCSPRSGDLSVYWYQQSLDQGLQFLIQYYNGEERAKGNILERFSAQQFPDLHSELNLSSLELGDSALYFCASSVGGTNPVDEQYFGPGTRLTVT.

The chain links TRBV9 to TRBJ1-4; D uncertain. Deletions cut 4 bases from V and 7 bases from J, with 17 bases between. The CDR3 runs to 15 residues. Germline assignment: CDR1 SGDLS and CDR2 YYNGEE. In DNA, the CDR3 is TGTGCCAGCAGCCCTATGCCTAGTCGCGGTGAAAAACTGTTTTTT. This codes for CASSPMPSRGEKLFF.

The gene calls are TRBV2 and TRBJ1-1; a weak D match, TRBD1 (5 bases). The ends were cut back, 7 bases at V and 1 base at J, with 13 bases in the middle. Germline V gives CDR1 SNHLY, CDR2 FYNNEI. The CDR3 consists of 14 residues. CDR3 amino acids: CASTRGWENTEAFF. The CDR3 DNA reads TGTGCCAGCACACGGGGGTGGGAGAACACTGAAGCTTTCTTT.

V gene TRBV2 combines with J gene TRBJ1-1, with a possible D match to TRBD1 (5 bases). This CDR3 is 12 amino acids long. The ends were cut back, 4 bases at V and 7 bases at J, with 10 bases in the middle. The V gene's germline CDR1 is SNHLY and CDR2 FYNNEI. The CDR3 region is CASSGGRGEAFF. Here the CDR3 DNA reads TGTGCCAGCAGTGGGGGGAGGGGTGAAGCTTTCTTT. The variable domain in full, with the rest retrieved from reference TRBV2 and TRBJ1-1, is EPEVTQTPSHQVTQMGQEVILRCVPISNHLYFYWYRQILGQKVEFLVSFYNNEISEKSEIFDDQFSVERPDGSNFTLKIRSTKLEDSAMYFCASSGGRGEAFFGQGTRLTVV.

This clone was counted only a few times. The chain is built from TRBV6-2 or TRBV6-3 and TRBJ1-5; no clear D gene. Trimming removed 6 bases from V and 7 bases from J, with 7 bases in between. This CDR3 region has 11 residues. The germline V gene encodes CDR1 MNHEY and CDR2 SVGEGT. CDR3 loop: CASSAGQPQHF. The DNA of the CDR3 is TGTGCCAGCAGCGCGGGGCAGCCCCAGCATTTT.